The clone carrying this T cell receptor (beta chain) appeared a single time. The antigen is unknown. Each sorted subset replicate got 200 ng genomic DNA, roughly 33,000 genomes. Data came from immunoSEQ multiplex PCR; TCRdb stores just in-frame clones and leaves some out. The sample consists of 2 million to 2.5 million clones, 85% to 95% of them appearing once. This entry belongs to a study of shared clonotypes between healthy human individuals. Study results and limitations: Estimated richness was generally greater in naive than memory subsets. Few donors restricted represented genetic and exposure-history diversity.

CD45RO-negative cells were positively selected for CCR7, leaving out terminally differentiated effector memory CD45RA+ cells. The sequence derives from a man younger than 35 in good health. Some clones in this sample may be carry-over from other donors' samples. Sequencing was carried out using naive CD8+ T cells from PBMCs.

The CDR3 DNA reads TGTGCCAGCAGTTTACTGGGCGCTGGGTCCTACGAGCAGTACTTC. Translated, it gives CASSLLGAGSYEQYF. The chain combines TRBV27 with TRBJ2-7, with D hard to call. Germline CDR1 is MNHEY and CDR2 is SMNVEV (reference sequence). The CDR3 loop spans 15 amino acids. V was clipped by 2 bases and J by 1 base, with 12 bases between them.